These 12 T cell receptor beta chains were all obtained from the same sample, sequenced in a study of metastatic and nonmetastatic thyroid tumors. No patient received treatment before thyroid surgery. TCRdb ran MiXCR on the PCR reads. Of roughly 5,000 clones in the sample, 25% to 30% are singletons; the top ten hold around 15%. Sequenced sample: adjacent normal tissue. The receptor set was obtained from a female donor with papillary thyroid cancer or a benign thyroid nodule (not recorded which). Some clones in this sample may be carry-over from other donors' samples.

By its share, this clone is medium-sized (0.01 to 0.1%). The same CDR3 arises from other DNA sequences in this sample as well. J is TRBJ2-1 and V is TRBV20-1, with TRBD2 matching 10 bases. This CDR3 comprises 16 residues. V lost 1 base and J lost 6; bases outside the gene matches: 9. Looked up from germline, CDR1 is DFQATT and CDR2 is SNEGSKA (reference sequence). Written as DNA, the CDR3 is TGCAGTGCTAGAGCCAAACTAGCGGGATCCGGCAATGAGCAGTTCTTC. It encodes CSARAKLAGSGNEQFF.

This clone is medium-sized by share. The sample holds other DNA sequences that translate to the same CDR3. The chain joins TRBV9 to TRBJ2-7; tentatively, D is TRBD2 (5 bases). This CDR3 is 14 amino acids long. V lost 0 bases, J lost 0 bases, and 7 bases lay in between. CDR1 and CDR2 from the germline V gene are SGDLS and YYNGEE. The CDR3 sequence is CASSVGSDSYEQYF. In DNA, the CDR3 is TGTGCCAGCAGCGTAGGTAGCGACTCCTACGAGCAGTACTTC.

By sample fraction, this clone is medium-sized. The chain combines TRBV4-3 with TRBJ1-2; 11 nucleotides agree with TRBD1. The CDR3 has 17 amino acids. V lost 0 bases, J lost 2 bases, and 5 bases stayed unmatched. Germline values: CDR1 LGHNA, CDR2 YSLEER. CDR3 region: CASSQDRTGGANYGYTF. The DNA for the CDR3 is TGCGCCAGCAGCCAAGACCGGACAGGGGGCGCGAACTATGGCTACACCTTC.

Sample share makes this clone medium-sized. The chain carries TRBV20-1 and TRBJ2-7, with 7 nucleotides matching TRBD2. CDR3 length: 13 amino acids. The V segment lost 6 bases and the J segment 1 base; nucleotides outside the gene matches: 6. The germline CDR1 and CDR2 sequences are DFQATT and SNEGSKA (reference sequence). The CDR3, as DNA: TGCAGTGCCCCCCTAGCGGCTTCCTACGAGCAGTACTTC. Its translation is CSAPLAASYEQYF.

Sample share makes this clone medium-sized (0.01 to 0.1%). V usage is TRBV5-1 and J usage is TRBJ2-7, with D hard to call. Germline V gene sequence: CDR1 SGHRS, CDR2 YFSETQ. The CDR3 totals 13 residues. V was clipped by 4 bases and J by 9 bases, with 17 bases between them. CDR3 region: CASSAGPELGQYF. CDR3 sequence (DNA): TGCGCCAGCAGCGCCGGGCCCGAGCTAGGGCAGTACTTC.

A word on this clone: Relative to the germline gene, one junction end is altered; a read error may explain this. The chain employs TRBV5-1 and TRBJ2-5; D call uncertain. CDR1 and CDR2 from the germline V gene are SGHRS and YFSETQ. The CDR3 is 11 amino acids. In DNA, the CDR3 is TGTGCCAGCAGCCTTGAAGATACCCAGTACTTC. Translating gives CASSLEDTQYF.

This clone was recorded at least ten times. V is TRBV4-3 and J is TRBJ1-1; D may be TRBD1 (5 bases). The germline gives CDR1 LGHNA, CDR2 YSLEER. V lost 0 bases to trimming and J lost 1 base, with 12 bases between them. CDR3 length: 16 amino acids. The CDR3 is CASSQEIGAGNTEAFF. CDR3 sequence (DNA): TGCGCCAGCAGCCAAGAGATTGGGGCAGGGAACACTGAAGCTTTCTTT.

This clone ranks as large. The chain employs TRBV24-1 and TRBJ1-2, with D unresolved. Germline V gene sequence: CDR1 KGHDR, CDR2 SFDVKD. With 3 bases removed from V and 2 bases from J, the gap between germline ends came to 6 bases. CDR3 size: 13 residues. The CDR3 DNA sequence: TGTGCCACCAGTGATAGGGCGAACTATGGCTACACCTTC. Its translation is CATSDRANYGYTF.

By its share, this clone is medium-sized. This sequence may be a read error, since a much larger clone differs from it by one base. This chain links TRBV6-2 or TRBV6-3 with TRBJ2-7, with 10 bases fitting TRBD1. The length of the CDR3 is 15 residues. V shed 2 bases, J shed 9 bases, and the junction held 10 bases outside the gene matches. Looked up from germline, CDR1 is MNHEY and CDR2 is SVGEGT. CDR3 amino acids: CASSYPGQGSRGQYF. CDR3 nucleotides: TGTGCCAGCAGTTACCCGGGACAGGGGTCGAGGGGGCAGTACTTC.

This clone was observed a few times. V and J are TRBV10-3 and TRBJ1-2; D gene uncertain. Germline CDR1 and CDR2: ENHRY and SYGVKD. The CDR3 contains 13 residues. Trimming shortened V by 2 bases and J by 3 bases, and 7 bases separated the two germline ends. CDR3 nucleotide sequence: TGTGCCATCAGTGAGGGCAGGCACTATGGCTACACCTTC. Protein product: CAISEGRHYGYTF.

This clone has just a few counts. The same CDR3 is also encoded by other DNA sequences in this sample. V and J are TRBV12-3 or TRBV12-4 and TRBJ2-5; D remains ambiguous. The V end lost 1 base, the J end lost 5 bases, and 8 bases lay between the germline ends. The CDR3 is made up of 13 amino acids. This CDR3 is CASSLVVRETQYF. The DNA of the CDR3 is TGTGCCAGCAGTTTAGTAGTTCGGGAGACCCAGTACTTC.

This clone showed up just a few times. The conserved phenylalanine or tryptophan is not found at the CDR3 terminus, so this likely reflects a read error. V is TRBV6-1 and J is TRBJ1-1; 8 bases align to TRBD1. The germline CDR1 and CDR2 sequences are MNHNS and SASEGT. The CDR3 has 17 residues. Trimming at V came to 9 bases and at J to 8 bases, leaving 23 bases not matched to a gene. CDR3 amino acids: CARGDLLAGGARWEAFS. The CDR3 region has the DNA TGTGCCAGAGGTGATCTTCTGGCAGGGGGCGCAAGGTGGGAAGCTTTCTCT.